What follows is one T cell receptor (beta chain) and its context. Profiled with immunoSEQ multiplex PCR; TCRdb holds only in-frame clones, not every one. The repertoire has roughly 31,000 clones, 85% to 90% of them found once; the top ten carry under 8%. The germline V gene encodes CDR1 MNHEY and CDR2 SMNVEV (reference sequence). Deletions cut 3 bases from V and 3 bases from J, with 8 bases between. The CDR3 has 13 residues. These data come from a study of T cell changes during pregnancy in multiple sclerosis. Sequenced here: CD8+ T cells from peripheral blood mononuclear cells, sampled before pregnancy. V is TRBV27 and J is TRBJ1-1, with D uncertain. The TCR comes from a female donor with multiple sclerosis, enrolled in a pregnancy study. The CDR3 nucleotides read TGTGCCAGCAGTTTTGGGCAACACACTGAAGCTTTCTTT. Protein: CASSFGQHTEAFF.